A selection of T cell receptor beta chains follows, all from one sample in a study of T cells after yellow fever vaccination. TCRdb reanalysed the 5' RACE reads using MiXCR and keeps one entry per CDR3 protein. The repertoire includes just under 600,000 distinct CDR3 sequences, roughly 14% of them detected once, and roughly an eighth sits in the top ten. Sample: PBMCs, taken on the day of the yellow fever booster vaccination. These TCRs come from a man aged 30 to 39 who received the YFV17D yellow fever vaccine. CDR3s include the opening cysteine and the closing phenylalanine or tryptophan. The D gene is left open where the match is weak. Only some rows state a clone size, as once, few, many or a class for expanded clones.

v_call	cdr3_length	clone_size	j_call	d_call	cdr3_nt	cdr3_aa
TRBV5-1	14	NA	TRBJ2-7	NA	TGCGCCAGCAGCGAACAGGGCGCCGGCTACGAGCAGTACTTC	CASSEQGAGYEQYF
TRBV6-5	15	NA	TRBJ2-2	NA	TGTGCCAGCAGTTACCGGGCCGGGAACACCGGGGAGCTGTTTTTT	CASSYRAGNTGELFF
TRBV7-2	16	NA	TRBJ1-1	TRBD1	TGTGCCAGCAGCTCGATTTGGGACAGGGGAAACACTGAAGCTTTCTTT	CASSSIWDRGNTEAFF
TRBV19	19	NA	TRBJ2-2	TRBD2	TGTGCCAGTAGTATGGGACTAGCGGGAGATGTTAGCCTGACCGGGGAGCTGTTTTTT	CASSMGLAGDVSLTGELFF
TRBV12-3/TRBV12-4	14	many	TRBJ2-3	NA	TGTGCCAGCAGTAGCGGTACCCACACAGATACGCAGTATTTT	CASSSGTHTDTQYF
TRBV20-1	14	many	TRBJ1-2	NA	TGCAGTGCTAGAGATCGAGGAGGTAACTATGGCTACACCTTC	CSARDRGGNYGYTF
TRBV29-1	14	NA	TRBJ2-5	NA	TGCAGCGTTCCCTTGGCCTACTTCCAAGAGACCCAGTACTTC	CSVPLAYFQETQYF
TRBV20-1	12	NA	TRBJ1-2	NA	TGCAGTGCTAGGACGGGAATTGGAGGCTACACCTTC	CSARTGIGGYTF
TRBV6-1	16	NA	TRBJ2-7	NA	TGTGCCAGCAGGGGCCCATCGGAGGGGAGCTCCTACGAGCAGTACTTC	CASRGPSEGSSYEQYF
TRBV18	15	many	TRBJ1-1	TRBD1	TGTGCCAGCTCACCATCAGGGGGCCGTATCACTGAAGCTTTCTTT	CASSPSGGRITEAFF
TRBV10-1	13	many	TRBJ2-2	NA	TGCGCCAGCAGTGATGGTAGCCCCGGGGAGCTGTTTTTT	CASSDGSPGELFF
TRBV3-1	16	NA	TRBJ1-1	NA	TGTGCCAGCAGCCGGGGCAGGCGGAATATTAACTCTGAAGCTTTCTTT	CASSRGRRNINSEAFF
TRBV4-3	18	few	TRBJ2-7	TRBD2	TGCGCCAGCAGCCTTGGACTAGCGGGAGGGCCGAAACGTGACGAGCAGTACTTC	CASSLGLAGGPKRDEQYF
TRBV20-1	15	few	TRBJ2-3	TRBD1	TGCAGTGCTAGAGTTCCGGACAGGGGCACAGATACGCAGTATTTT	CSARVPDRGTDTQYF
TRBV6-2/TRBV6-3	13	NA	TRBJ1-6	NA	TGTGCCAGCAGTTACTTCGGGGGGTCACCCCTCCACTTT	CASSYFGGSPLHF
TRBV29-1	15	NA	TRBJ2-1	NA	TGCAGCGTTGTATCTCGGGGGAGGATATACAATGAGCAGTTCTTC	CSVVSRGRIYNEQFF